This entry lists 12 T cell receptor beta chains sequenced from one sample in a study of vaccination and CD4 T cells after COVID-19. What these receptors recognize is not known. Treatment meaning: approximately 9-day PBMC culture with coronavirus spike peptide pools or control peptides (ViraFEST assay). Oncomine TCR Beta short-read sequencing was applied to DNA from cultured CD4+ T cells. TCRdb ran MiXCR on the PCR reads and lists one entry per CDR3 protein. Altogether 21,000 or so distinct CDR3 sequences are present, 45% to 65% being singletons, with the ten largest covering around 5.4%. The sequenced sample was CD4+ T cells from blood, cultured in vitro. These receptors were obtained from a human donor who had recovered from COVID-19.

This clonotype came up once. The CDR3: CASSRSGTGAYEQYF. CDR3 DNA sequence: TGTGCCAGTAGTCGCTCCGGGACAGGGGCCTACGAGCAGTACTTC. This rearrangement joins TRBV19 to TRBJ2-7, with TRBD1 matching over 10 bases. Germline V gene lookup returns CDR1 LNHDA and CDR2 SQIVND (reference sequence). V dropped 5 bases and J dropped 2; count of bases not matched to a gene: 6. The CDR3 is 15 residues long.

This clonotype came up once. The chain is built from TRBV7-9 and TRBJ2-7; TRBD2 is a possible D gene (5 bases). The CDR3 is 15 residues long. The V gene lost 5 bases and the J gene lost 0 bases, with 14 bases spanning the gap. Germline assignment: CDR1 SEHNR and CDR2 FQNEAQ (reference sequence). CDR3 coding DNA: TGTGCCAGCAGCCCTCGGACGGGAAGCTCCTACGAGCAGTACTTC. Protein: CASSPRTGSSYEQYF.

The rearrangement uses TRBV4-2 and TRBJ2-6; no definite D call. The germline V gene encodes CDR1 LGHNA and CDR2 YNFKEQ. V was cut by 4 bases and J by 2 bases, with 12 bases left in between. There are 16 residues in the CDR3. DNA for the CDR3: TGTGCCAGCAGCCCCGGTGGGCTAGCTGGGGCCAACGTCCTGACTTTC. This encodes CASSPGGLAGANVLTF.

The rearrangement uses TRBV6-5 and TRBJ2-3, with 15 bases that match TRBD2. Germline V lookup: CDR1 MNHEY, CDR2 SVGAGI. With V trimmed by 0 bases and J by 7 bases, 2 bases remained unmatched. The CDR3 spans 16 residues. The CDR3 protein is CASSYSGLAGGNTQYF. The DNA of the CDR3 is TGTGCCAGCAGTTACTCTGGACTAGCGGGAGGGAATACGCAGTATTTT.

The V gene is TRBV28, the J gene TRBJ1-1; D uncertain. Per germline, CDR1 MDHEN and CDR2 SYDVKM. Between the trimmed V and J ends, which lost 1 base and 3 bases, there was a span of 6 bases. The CDR3 sequence is 13 residues long. The CDR3 DNA is TGTGCCAGCAGTTTATATCCGTACACTGAAGCTTTCTTT. Translation: CASSLYPYTEAFF.

The chain joins TRBV2 to TRBJ1-4, with 7 bases aligning to TRBD1. Unmatched junction bases numbered 2, after V lost 6 bases and J lost 7 bases. The V gene's germline CDR1 is SNHLY and CDR2 FYNNEI. This CDR3 has 12 residues. The CDR3 nucleotides are TGTGCCAGCAGAGGGACAGTTGAAAAACTGTTTTTT. Protein product: CASRGTVEKLFF.

V and J are TRBV10-1 and TRBJ2-7, with D perhaps TRBD1 or TRBD2 (6 bases each). Per the germline V gene, CDR1 is WNHNN and CDR2 is SYGVQD (reference sequence). The CDR3 sequence is 15 residues long. Trimming took off 4 bases at V and 5 bases at J, with 18 bases between the two ends. Written as DNA, the CDR3 is TGCGCCAGCAGTGCCGGGTGGGCAGGGGAGGACGAGCAGTACTTC. Its translation: CASSAGWAGEDEQYF.

The genes are TRBV10-3 and TRBJ2-7; D may be TRBD2 (5 bases). Trimming shortened V by 3 bases and J by 0 bases, and 12 bases separated the two germline ends. Per germline, CDR1 ENHRY and CDR2 SYGVKD. CDR3 size: 15 residues. The DNA of the CDR3 is TGTGCCATCAGTGAAAGGCCAGAGGGCTCCTACGAGCAGTACTTC. It is translated as CAISERPEGSYEQYF.

This clonotype has just a few counts. The chain has TRBV20-1 and TRBJ1-1; TRBD1 agrees at 7 bases. Germline loops: CDR1 DFQATT, CDR2 SNEGSKA (reference sequence). The CDR3 is 16 residues long. J lost 3 bases, V lost 2 bases, and 12 bases had no gene match. The CDR3 reads CSARPLTQGMDTEAFF. CDR3 DNA: TGCAGTGCTAGACCCCTCACACAGGGGATGGACACTGAAGCTTTCTTT.

The V and J genes are TRBV6-1 and TRBJ1-1; D perhaps matches TRBD1 (5 bases). The germline V gene has CDR1 MNHNS and CDR2 SASEGT. CDR3 length equals 14 residues. V dropped 6 bases and J dropped 2 bases, with 13 bases sitting between them. CDR3 bases: TGTGCCAGCAGCTTATTCGGGGGTAACACTGAAGCTTTCTTT. It is translated as CASSLFGGNTEAFF.

This clonotype was observed a few times. V is TRBV4-2 and J is TRBJ2-5, with 7 nucleotides matching TRBD2. V trimming: 3 bases; J trimming: 4 bases; junction bases outside the gene matches: 11. The CDR3 is 16 amino acids. Germline-derived CDR1 and CDR2 are LGHNA and YNFKEQ. DNA of the CDR3: TGTGCCAGCAGCCAGGAGGGGAGGGGCGGTGGAGAGACCCAGTACTTC. Encoded protein: CASSQEGRGGGETQYF.

The rearrangement links TRBV2 to TRBJ1-5; D not certain. Germline-derived CDR1 and CDR2 are SNHLY and FYNNEI. V lost 5 bases and J lost 1, with 12 bases in between. The CDR3 totals 15 residues. The CDR3 sequence: CASSFIGRSNQPQHF. CDR3 in DNA: TGTGCCAGCAGTTTCATCGGAAGGAGCAATCAGCCCCAGCATTTT.